The 23 T cell receptor beta chains listed next were all sequenced from one sample in a study of glioma-infiltrating T cells after dendritic cell vaccination. TCRdb's table, derived via immunoSEQ multiplex PCR, lists solely in-frame clones and lacks some. The repertoire includes some 38,000 clones, approximately 82% of them detected once, and over 6.5% sits in the top ten. The sample in question was blood, obtained before dendritic cell vaccination. Receptors originate from a human donor with glioblastoma.

This rearrangement joins TRBV18 to TRBJ2-1, with 10 bases fitting TRBD1. In germline, CDR1 is KGHSH, CDR2 LQKENI. J gave up 4 bases and V 3 bases, and 3 bases lay outside the gene matches. This CDR3 is 15 amino acids long. The CDR3 region is CASSPEGQGYNEQFF. CDR3 sequence (DNA): TGTGCCAGCTCACCTGAGGGACAGGGGTACAATGAGCAGTTCTTC. Full variable domain (rest looked up from reference TRBV18 and TRBJ2-1): NAGVMQNPRHLVRRRGQEARLRCSPMKGHSHVYWYRQLPEEGLKFMVYLQKENIIDESGMPKERFSAEFPKEGPSILRIQQVVRGDSAAYFCASSPEGQGYNEQFFGPGTRLTVL.

V gene TRBV18 combines with J gene TRBJ1-6; tentatively, D is TRBD1 (5 bases). CDR1 and CDR2 from the germline V gene are KGHSH and LQKENI. V lost 6 bases and J 7 bases, leaving 13 bases between the germline ends. The CDR3 runs 14 residues. CDR3 sequence: CASSPGGGNSPLHF. The CDR3 nucleotides are TGTGCCAGCTCCCCTGGGGGGGGGAATTCACCCCTCCACTTT.

V usage is TRBV11-2 and J usage is TRBJ2-1; 10 nucleotides agree with TRBD2. CDR1 is SGHAT and CDR2 is FQNNGV in the germline V gene. This CDR3 has 15 residues. V shed 4 bases and J 8 bases; nucleotides not matched to a gene: 8. CDR3 sequence (DNA): TGTGCCAGCAGCTCAGGACTAGCGGCCTCGGATGAGCAGTTCTTC. This codes for CASSSGLAASDEQFF.

The chain links TRBV5-6 to TRBJ2-7; D is possibly TRBD1 (6 bases). The ends were cut back, 3 bases at V and 4 bases at J, with 17 bases in the middle. Germline lookup yields CDR1 SGHDT and CDR2 YYEEEE. The CDR3 runs 15 residues. CDR3 residues: CASSSIRQAAYEQYF. CDR3 nucleotides: TGTGCCAGCAGCTCCATCCGACAGGCGGCGTACGAGCAGTACTTC.

This chain links TRBV29-1 with TRBJ1-2, with D perhaps matching TRBD1 (5 bases). CDR1 and CDR2 (germline): SQVTM, ANQGSEA. Trimming took off 7 bases at V and 2 bases at J, with 29 bases between the two ends. The CDR3 consists of 18 residues. The CDR3 sequence is CSGKGPRGWSRGNYGYTF. In DNA, the CDR3 is TGCAGCGGGAAAGGGCCGAGGGGATGGAGCCGGGGGAACTATGGCTACACCTTC.

V and J are TRBV25-1 and TRBJ2-4; D may be TRBD2 (5 bases). Germline loops: CDR1 MGHDK, CDR2 SYGVNS. V lost 6 bases and J lost 0, with 18 bases in between. The CDR3 runs to 17 residues. The CDR3 bases are TGTGCCAGCAGCGCCGCCGGGGAGAGCCTAGCCAAAAACATTCAGTACTTC. Translating gives CASSAAGESLAKNIQYF.

V gene TRBV5-1 combines with J gene TRBJ1-5; 8 positions agree with TRBD1. This CDR3 has 14 amino acids. V trimming: 0 bases; J trimming: 5 bases; junction bases outside the gene matches: 1. Germline V lookup: CDR1 SGHRS, CDR2 YFSETQ. DNA of the CDR3: TGCGCCAGCAGCTTGGAGGGACAGGATCAGCCCCAGCATTTT. Translating gives CASSLEGQDQPQHF.

The V gene is TRBV11-2, the J gene TRBJ2-5; perhaps TRBD2 as D (6 bases). V was clipped by 4 bases and J by 4 bases, with 13 bases between them. Per the germline V gene, CDR1 is SGHAT and CDR2 is FQNNGV. This CDR3 region has 14 residues. The CDR3 region has the DNA TGTGCCAGCAGCTCGAGGCGGGGCCCAGAGACCCAGTACTTC. The encoded protein is CASSSRRGPETQYF.

The V gene is TRBV7-9, the J gene TRBJ2-7, with unresolved D. The germline CDR1 and CDR2 sequences are SEHNR and FQNEAQ (reference sequence). The V end lost 2 bases, the J end lost 3 bases, and 8 bases lay between the germline ends. There are 13 residues in the CDR3. CDR3 amino acids: CASSLSTVYEQYF. As DNA, the CDR3 is TGTGCCAGCAGCTTATCAACAGTCTACGAGCAGTACTTC.

This chain uses TRBV25-1 with TRBJ1-3; TRBD1 matches 11 bases. This CDR3 is built from 14 residues. Germline V lookup: CDR1 MGHDK, CDR2 SYGVNS. J was trimmed by 4 bases and V by 5 bases; bases with no gene match: 1. DNA of the CDR3: TGTGCCAGCAGTAGGACAGGGGGCGGAAACACCATATATTTT. This sequence encodes CASSRTGGGNTIYF.

The chain joins TRBV11-3 to TRBJ2-2, with a tentative D call TRBD2 (6 bases). The germline V gene encodes CDR1 SGHNT and CDR2 YENEEA. CDR3 length: 14 residues. V lost 4 bases and J lost 3, with 9 bases in between. CDR3 sequence reads: CASSSKRDTGELFF. The CDR3 DNA is TGTGCCAGCAGCTCCAAGCGGGACACCGGGGAGCTGTTTTTT.

The rearrangement uses TRBV6-5 and TRBJ2-7; D gene uncertain. From germline, CDR1 is MNHEY and CDR2 SVGAGI. V lost 5 bases to trimming and J lost 3 bases, with 14 bases between them. The CDR3 loop spans 14 amino acids. The CDR3 loop reads CASSPRLTGYEQYF. The CDR3 region has the DNA TGTGCCAGCAGTCCCCGGTTGACGGGCTACGAGCAGTACTTC.

This rearrangement joins TRBV2 to TRBJ2-5; perhaps TRBD1 as D (6 bases). The CDR3 is 11 amino acids. The germline gives CDR1 SNHLY, CDR2 FYNNEI. The V end was cut by 6 bases, the J end by 13 bases, with 15 bases between. The CDR3 reads CASRDGTRGYF. The CDR3, as DNA: TGTGCCAGCAGAGACGGGACACGGGGGTACTTC.

This chain uses TRBV4-2 with TRBJ2-5; 10 bases align to TRBD2. Germline loops: CDR1 LGHNA, CDR2 YNFKEQ. There are 16 residues in the CDR3. V trimming: 3 bases; J trimming: 1 base; junction bases outside the gene matches: 5. CDR3 region: CASSQASGGRQETQYF. The CDR3 coding sequence is TGTGCCAGCAGCCAGGCTAGCGGGGGCCGCCAAGAGACCCAGTACTTC.

The rearrangement uses TRBV30 and TRBJ2-2; maybe TRBD2 (5 bases). CDR1 GTSNPN and CDR2 SVGIG come from the germline V gene (reference sequence). Trimming removed 3 bases from V and 6 bases from J, with 11 bases in between. There are 13 residues in the CDR3. The CDR3 loop reads CAWSVHSAGELFF. CDR3 DNA: TGTGCCTGGAGCGTACATAGCGCCGGGGAGCTGTTTTTT. Complete variable domain (other parts from reference TRBV30 and TRBJ2-2): SQTIHQWPATLVQPVGSPLSLECTVEGTSNPNLYWYRQAAGRGLQLLFYSVGIGQISSEVPQNLSASRPQDRQFILSSKKLLLSDSGFYLCAWSVHSAGELFFGEGSRLTVL.

The chain is built from TRBV29-1 and TRBJ2-7, with 8 nucleotides matching TRBD2. This CDR3 is built from 13 residues. Germline V gene sequence: CDR1 SQVTM, CDR2 ANQGSEA. Losses at the gene ends were 4 bases for V and 2 bases for J; bases not matched to a gene: 4. Here the CDR3 DNA reads TGCAGCGTTGGGGCGGGGGGCCCCTACGAGCAGTACTTC. Residues: CSVGAGGPYEQYF.

This clone was counted only a few times. The V call is TRBV30, the J call TRBJ1-5; weak D call: TRBD1 (6 bases). V was shortened by 2 bases and J by 6 bases, with 11 bases between the two germline ends. The length of the CDR3 is 13 residues. Germline CDR1 reads GTSNPN; CDR2 reads SVGIG (reference sequence). The DNA for the CDR3 is TGTGCCTGGAGTCACAGGGCAGGTCAGCCCCAGCATTTT. It codes for CAWSHRAGQPQHF.

V gene TRBV11-1 combines with J gene TRBJ2-1; the D is unclear. The V end lost 1 base, the J end lost 5 bases, and 3 bases lay between the germline ends. The V gene's germline CDR1 is SGHAT and CDR2 FQDESV (reference sequence). This CDR3 has 12 residues. The CDR3 reads CASSLVDNEQFF. CDR3 in DNA: TGTGCCAGCAGCTTAGTAGACAATGAGCAGTTCTTC.

This chain uses TRBV5-6 with TRBJ1-1; D might be TRBD1 (6 bases). Germline lookup yields CDR1 SGHDT and CDR2 YYEEEE. V dropped 0 bases and J dropped 1 base, with 13 bases sitting between them. CDR3 length: 16 residues. CDR3 loop: CASSLGGPQGNTEAFF. The CDR3 DNA follows: TGTGCCAGCAGCTTGGGGGGTCCACAGGGGAACACTGAAGCTTTCTTT.

The CDR3 DNA reads as TGTGCCAGTAGCCCTGGACTAGCTACCTACGAGCAGTACTTC. It is translated as CASSPGLATYEQYF. This chain joins TRBV19 and TRBJ2-7; 8 bases are shared with TRBD2. The CDR3 has 14 residues. From germline, CDR1 is LNHDA and CDR2 SQIVND (reference sequence). Germline trimming cut 6 bases from V and 2 bases from J; bases unmatched to any gene: 6.

The CDR3 DNA sequence: TGTGCCAGCAGCGTCACACTGGGACAGAACTATGGCTACACCTTC. It yields the protein CASSVTLGQNYGYTF. The chain has TRBV9 and TRBJ1-2, with 7 bases that match TRBD1. Germline assignment: CDR1 SGDLS and CDR2 YYNGEE. The CDR3 consists of 15 residues. V shed 2 bases and J 2 bases; nucleotides not matched to a gene: 6.

In DNA, the CDR3 is TGTGCCAGCAGTTTAACCGGACAGGAACTGCATGGCTACACCTTC. Translating gives CASSLTGQELHGYTF. This rearrangement joins TRBV28 to TRBJ1-2, with 7 bases aligning to TRBD1. Germline V gene data show CDR1 as MDHEN and CDR2 as SYDVKM. With V trimmed by 2 bases and J by 6 bases, 9 bases remained unmatched. The CDR3 consists of 15 residues.

The rearrangement links TRBV2 to TRBJ1-1; possibly TRBD1 for D (6 bases). Trimming left V 3 bases short and J 4 bases short, with 15 bases between. The CDR3 runs 15 residues. The V gene's germline CDR1 is SNHLY and CDR2 FYNNEI. The CDR3 loop is CASSESRGGSTEAFF. The CDR3 bases are TGTGCCAGCAGTGAGTCCAGGGGTGGGAGCACTGAAGCTTTCTTT.